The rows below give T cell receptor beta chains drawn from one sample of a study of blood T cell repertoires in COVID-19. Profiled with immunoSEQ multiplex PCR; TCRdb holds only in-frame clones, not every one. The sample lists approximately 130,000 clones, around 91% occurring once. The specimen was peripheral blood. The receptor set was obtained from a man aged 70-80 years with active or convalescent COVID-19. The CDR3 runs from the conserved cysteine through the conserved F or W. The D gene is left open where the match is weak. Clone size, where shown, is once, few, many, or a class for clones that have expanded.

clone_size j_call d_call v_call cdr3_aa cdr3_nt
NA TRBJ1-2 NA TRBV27 CASSSPAGGYTF TGTGCCAGCAGTTCGCCCGCGGGTGGCTACACCTTC
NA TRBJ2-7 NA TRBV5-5 CASSLAGSHEQYF TGTGCCAGCAGCTTGGCCGGGAGCCACGAGCAGTACTTC
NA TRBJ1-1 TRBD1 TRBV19 CASSTGGLRNTEAFF TGTGCCAGTAGTACAGGGGGCCTAAGGAACACTGAAGCTTTCTTT
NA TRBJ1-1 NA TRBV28 CASSLFSGQGRAFF TGTGCCAGCAGTTTATTTTCCGGACAAGGTCGGGCTTTCTTT
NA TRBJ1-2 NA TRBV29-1 CSVSPGGVTYGYTF TGCAGCGTGTCCCCAGGAGGGGTCACCTATGGCTACACCTTC
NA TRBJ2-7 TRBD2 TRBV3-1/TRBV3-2 CASSFRGGSYEQYF TGTGCCAGCAGCTTTCGGGGGGGCTCCTACGAGCAGTACTTC
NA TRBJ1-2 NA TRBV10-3 CAINDRTNYGYTF TGTGCCATCAATGACAGGACTAACTATGGCTACACCTTC
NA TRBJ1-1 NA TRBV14 CASSQLYTAEAFF TGTGCCAGCAGCCAACTATATACCGCTGAAGCTTTCTTT
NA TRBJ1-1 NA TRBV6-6 CASSRRTAYTEAFF TGTGCCAGCAGCCGCAGGACAGCCTACACTGAAGCTTTCTTT
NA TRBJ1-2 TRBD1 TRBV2 CASSGPGTGGLAGYTF TGTGCCAGCAGTGGCCCCGGGACAGGGGGCTTAGCTGGCTACACCTTC
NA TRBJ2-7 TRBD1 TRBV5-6 CASSLRTGGYEQYF TGTGCCAGCAGCCTCCGGACAGGGGGCTACGAGCAGTACTTC
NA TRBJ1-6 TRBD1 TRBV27 CASSRTGFNSPLHF TGTGCCAGCAGTCGGACAGGGTTTAATTCACCCCTCCACTTT
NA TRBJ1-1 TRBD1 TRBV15 CATSRDLGTGRLLTEAFF TGTGCCACCAGCAGAGATTTAGGGACAGGGCGGTTGCTCACTGAAGCTTTCTTT
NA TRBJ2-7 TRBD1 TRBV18 CASSLATGTGIHGYF TGTGCCAGCTCTTTGGCGACCGGGACAGGGATACACGGGTACTTC
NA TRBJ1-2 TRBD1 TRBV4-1 CASSQARDSGSGYTF TGCGCCAGCAGCCAAGCTCGGGACAGCGGTAGTGGCTACACCTTC
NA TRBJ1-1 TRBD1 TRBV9 CASSAEGQLNTEAFF TGTGCCAGCAGCGCAGAGGGACAGTTGAACACTGAAGCTTTCTTT
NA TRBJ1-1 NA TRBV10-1 CASSESRGTEAFF TGCGCCAGCAGTGAGTCGAGAGGGACTGAAGCTTTCTTT
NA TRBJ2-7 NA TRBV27 CASSLRGRYSYEQYF TGTGCCAGCAGTTTAAGAGGCAGATACTCCTACGAGCAGTACTTC
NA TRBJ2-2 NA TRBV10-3 CAISESTATNTGELFF TGTGCCATCAGTGAGTCTACAGCAACGAACACCGGGGAGCTGTTTTTT
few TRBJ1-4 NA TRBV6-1 CASSEVGADEKLFF TGTGCCAGCAGTGAAGTGGGGGCGGACGAAAAACTGTTTTTT
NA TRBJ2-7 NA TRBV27 CASTLGAGQFYEQYF TGTGCCAGCACCTTAGGGGCCGGCCAGTTCTACGAGCAGTACTTC
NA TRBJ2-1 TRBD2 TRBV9 CASSEGSSGPDNEQFF TGTGCCAGCAGCGAAGGATCTAGCGGGCCTGACAATGAGCAGTTCTTC
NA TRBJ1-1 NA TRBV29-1 CSVERDGTEAFF TGCAGCGTTGAACGGGATGGCACTGAAGCTTTCTTT
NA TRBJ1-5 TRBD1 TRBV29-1 CSVGAGTGNQPQHF TGCAGCGTTGGGGCCGGGACAGGGAATCAGCCCCAGCATTTT
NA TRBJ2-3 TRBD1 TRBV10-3 CAISDGTGSTDTQYF TGTGCCATCAGTGACGGGACAGGGTCAACAGATACGCAGTATTTT
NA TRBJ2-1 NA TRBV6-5 CASSYSGGIPYNEQFF TGTGCCAGCAGTTACTCAGGAGGGATCCCCTACAATGAGCAGTTCTTC
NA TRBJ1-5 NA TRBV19 CASSIGGANQPQHF TGTGCCAGTAGTATAGGGGGCGCCAATCAGCCCCAGCATTTT
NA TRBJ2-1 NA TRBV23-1 CATMTGTYNEQFF TGCGCCACCATGACAGGAACTTACAATGAGCAGTTCTTC
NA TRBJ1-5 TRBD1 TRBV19 CASSPDRDQPQHF TGTGCCAGTAGTCCGGACAGGGATCAGCCCCAGCATTTT
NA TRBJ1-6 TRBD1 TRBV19 CASSRDRETSPLHF TGTGCCAGTAGCAGGGACAGGGAGACTTCACCCCTCCACTTT
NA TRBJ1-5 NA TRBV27 CASSYGTGGPQHF TGTGCCAGCAGTTACGGGACGGGAGGGCCCCAGCATTTT
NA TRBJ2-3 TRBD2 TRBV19 CASSIGLAGVTDTQYF TGTGCCAGTAGTATAGGACTAGCGGGAGTAACAGATACGCAGTATTTT
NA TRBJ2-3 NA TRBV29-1 CSVEDGGRAPDTQYF TGCAGCGTTGAAGATGGAGGCAGAGCTCCAGATACGCAGTATTTT
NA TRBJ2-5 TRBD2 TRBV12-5 CASGLAGGGETQYF TGTGCTAGTGGTCTAGCGGGAGGAGGGGAGACCCAGTACTTC
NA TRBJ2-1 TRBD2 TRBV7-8 CASRRTSGYNEQFF TGTGCCAGCAGGAGGACTAGCGGTTACAATGAGCAGTTCTTC
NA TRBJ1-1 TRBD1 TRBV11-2 CASSAQGATEAFF TGTGCCAGCAGCGCCCAGGGGGCCACTGAAGCTTTCTTT
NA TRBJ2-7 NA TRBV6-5 CASSTMDSSYEQYF TGTGCCAGCAGTACTATGGACAGTTCCTACGAGCAGTACTTC
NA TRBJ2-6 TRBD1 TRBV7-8 CASSLEGAYGANVLTF TGTGCCAGCAGCTTAGAGGGGGCTTATGGGGCCAACGTCCTGACTTTC
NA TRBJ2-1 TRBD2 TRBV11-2 CASSLLYPGGGSYNEQFF TGTGCCAGCAGCTTATTATATCCGGGAGGTGGCTCCTACAATGAGCAGTTCTTC
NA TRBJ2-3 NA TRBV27 CASSFRTSADTQYF TGTGCCAGCAGTTTTCGTACTTCCGCAGATACGCAGTATTTT
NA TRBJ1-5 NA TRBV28 CASSAGGVGQPQHF TGTGCCAGCTCAGCCGGGGGGGTAGGTCAGCCCCAGCATTTT
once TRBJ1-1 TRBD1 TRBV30 CAWRGQRVMNTEAFF TGTGCCTGGAGGGGACAGAGAGTCATGAACACTGAAGCTTTCTTT
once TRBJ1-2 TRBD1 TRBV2 CASTVQGVGYGYTF TGTGCCAGCACTGTACAGGGGGTTGGCTATGGCTACACCTTC
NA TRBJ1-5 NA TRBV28 CASRSGNQPQHF TGTGCCAGCAGGTCAGGGAATCAGCCCCAGCATTTT
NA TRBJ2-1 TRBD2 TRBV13 CASSSGLGLAAYNEQFF TGTGCCAGCAGCAGCGGGTTAGGGCTAGCGGCCTACAATGAGCAGTTCTTC
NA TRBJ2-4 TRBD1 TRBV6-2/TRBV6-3 CASSPWTGGLAKNIQYF TGTGCCAGCAGTCCGTGGACAGGGGGCTTGGCCAAAAACATTCAGTACTTC
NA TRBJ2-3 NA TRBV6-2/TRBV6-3 CASSYDSGNTDTQYF TGTGCCAGCAGTTACGATTCCGGGAACACAGATACGCAGTATTTT
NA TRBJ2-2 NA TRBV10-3 CAISESGGTFTTGELFF TGTGCCATCAGTGAGTCCGGGGGAACCTTTACCACCGGGGAGCTGTTTTTT
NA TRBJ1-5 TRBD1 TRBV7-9 CASGGQTINQPQHF TGTGCCAGCGGGGGACAGACAATCAATCAGCCCCAGCATTTT
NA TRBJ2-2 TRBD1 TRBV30 CAWSRQGGTGELFF TGTGCCTGGAGTCGACAGGGGGGCACCGGGGAGCTGTTTTTT
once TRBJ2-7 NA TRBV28 CASSLYSPTSSYEQYF TGTGCCAGCAGTTTATATAGCCCGACTAGCTCCTACGAGCAGTACTTC
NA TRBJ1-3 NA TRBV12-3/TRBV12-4 CASSFGGNTIYF TGTGCCAGCAGTTTTGGCGGAAACACCATATATTTT
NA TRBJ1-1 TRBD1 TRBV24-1 CATSDGSGGQGGLTEAFF TGTGCCACCAGTGATGGGAGTGGGGGACAGGGGGGCTTGACTGAAGCTTTCTTT
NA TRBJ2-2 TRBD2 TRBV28 CARLGGERAGELFF TGTGCCCGTCTTGGGGGGGAGCGGGCCGGGGAGCTGTTTTTT
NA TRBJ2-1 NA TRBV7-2 CASSSSGTDNEQFF TGTGCCAGCAGCTCCTCCGGGACTGACAATGAGCAGTTCTTC
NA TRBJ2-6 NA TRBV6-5 CASSYSAGDGANVLTF TGTGCCAGCAGTTACTCCGCAGGGGATGGGGCCAACGTCCTGACTTTC
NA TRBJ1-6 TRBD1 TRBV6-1 CASSDLQGYSSPLHF TGTGCCAGCAGTGACCTACAGGGGTATAGTTCACCCCTCCACTTT